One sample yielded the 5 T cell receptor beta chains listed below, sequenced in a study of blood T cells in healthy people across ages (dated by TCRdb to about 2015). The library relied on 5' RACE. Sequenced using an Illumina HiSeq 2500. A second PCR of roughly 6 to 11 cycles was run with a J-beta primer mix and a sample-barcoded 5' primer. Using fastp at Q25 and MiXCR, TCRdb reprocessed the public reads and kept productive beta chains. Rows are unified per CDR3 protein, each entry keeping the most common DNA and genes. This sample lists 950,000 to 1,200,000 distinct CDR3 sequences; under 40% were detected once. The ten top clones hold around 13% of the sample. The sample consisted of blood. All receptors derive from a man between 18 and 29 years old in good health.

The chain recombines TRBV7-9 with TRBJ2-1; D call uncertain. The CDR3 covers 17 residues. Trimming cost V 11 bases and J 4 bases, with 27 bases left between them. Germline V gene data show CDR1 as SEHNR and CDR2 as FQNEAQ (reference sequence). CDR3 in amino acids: CAWAQGSNNPGYNEQFF. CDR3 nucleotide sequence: TGTGCCTGGGCTCAAGGTAGCAACAATCCCGGTTACAATGAGCAGTTCTTC.

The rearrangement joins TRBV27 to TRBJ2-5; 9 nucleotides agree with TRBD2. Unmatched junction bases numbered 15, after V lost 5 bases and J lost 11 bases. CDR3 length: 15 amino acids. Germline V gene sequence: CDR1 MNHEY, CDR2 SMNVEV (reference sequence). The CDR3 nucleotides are TGTGCCAGCAGTCCTGGGACTAGCAGCTACAATGAGCAGTACTTC. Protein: CASSPGTSSYNEQYF.

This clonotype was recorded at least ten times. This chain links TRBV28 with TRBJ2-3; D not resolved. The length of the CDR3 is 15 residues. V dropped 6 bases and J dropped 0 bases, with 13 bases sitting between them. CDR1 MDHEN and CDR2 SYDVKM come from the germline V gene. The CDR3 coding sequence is TGTGCCAGCAGCCCCCCGGGTAGCAGCACAGATACGCAGTATTTT. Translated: CASSPPGSSTDTQYF.

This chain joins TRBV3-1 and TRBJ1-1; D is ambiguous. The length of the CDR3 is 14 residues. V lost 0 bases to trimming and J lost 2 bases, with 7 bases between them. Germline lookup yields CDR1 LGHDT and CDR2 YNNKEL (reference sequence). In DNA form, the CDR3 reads TGTGCCAGCAGCCAAGAGAACCGTAACACTGAAGCTTTCTTT. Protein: CASSQENRNTEAFF.

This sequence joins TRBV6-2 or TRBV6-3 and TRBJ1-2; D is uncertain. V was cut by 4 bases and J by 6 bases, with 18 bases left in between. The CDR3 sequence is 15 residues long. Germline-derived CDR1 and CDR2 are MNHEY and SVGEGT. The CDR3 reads CASSLGRADLHGYTF. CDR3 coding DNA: TGTGCCAGCAGTTTAGGACGGGCCGATCTACATGGCTACACCTTC.